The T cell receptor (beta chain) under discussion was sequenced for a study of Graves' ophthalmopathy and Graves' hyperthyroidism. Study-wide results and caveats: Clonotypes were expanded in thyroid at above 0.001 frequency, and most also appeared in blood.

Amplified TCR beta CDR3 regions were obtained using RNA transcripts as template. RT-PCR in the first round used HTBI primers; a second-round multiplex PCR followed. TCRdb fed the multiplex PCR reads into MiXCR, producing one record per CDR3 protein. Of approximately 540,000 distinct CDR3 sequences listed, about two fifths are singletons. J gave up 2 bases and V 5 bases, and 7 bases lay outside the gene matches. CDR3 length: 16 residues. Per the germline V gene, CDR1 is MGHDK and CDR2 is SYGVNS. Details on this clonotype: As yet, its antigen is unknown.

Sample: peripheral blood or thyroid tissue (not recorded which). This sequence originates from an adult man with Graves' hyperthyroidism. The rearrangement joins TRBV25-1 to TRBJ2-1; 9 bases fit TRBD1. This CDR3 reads CASSPTGGLTYNEQFF. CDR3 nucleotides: TGTGCCAGCAGTCCGACAGGGGGATTGACCTACAATGAGCAGTTCTTC.